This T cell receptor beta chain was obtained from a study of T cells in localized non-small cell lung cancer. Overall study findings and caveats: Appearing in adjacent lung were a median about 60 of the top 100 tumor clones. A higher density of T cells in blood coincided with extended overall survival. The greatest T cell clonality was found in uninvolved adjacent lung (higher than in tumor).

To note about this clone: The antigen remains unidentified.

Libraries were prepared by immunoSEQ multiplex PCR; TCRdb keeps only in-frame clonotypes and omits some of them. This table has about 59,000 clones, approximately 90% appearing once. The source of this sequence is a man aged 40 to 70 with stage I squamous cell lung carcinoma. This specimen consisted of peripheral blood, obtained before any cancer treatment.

CDR3 in amino acids: CASSQELAPDTQYF. The CDR3 DNA is TGTGCCAGCAGCCAAGAATTGGCGCCAGATACGCAGTATTTT. This rearrangement joins TRBV14 to TRBJ2-3, with D unclear. CDR3 length: 14 amino acids. With 0 bases removed from V and 4 bases from J, the gap between germline ends came to 8 bases. CDR1 and CDR2 (germline): SGHDN, FVKESK. Supplemented by reference TRBV14 and TRBJ2-3, the full variable domain reads EAGVTQFPSHSVIEKGQTVTLRCDPISGHDNLYWYRRVMGKEIKFLLHFVKESKQDESGMPNNRFLAERTGGTYSTLKVQPAELEDSGVYFCASSQELAPDTQYFGPGTRLTVL.